This entry lists 28 T cell receptor beta chains sequenced from one sample in a study of blood T cell repertoires in COVID-19. Here immunoSEQ multiplex PCR was the method, and the copy in TCRdb shows in-frame clones only, minus some. Here the sample spans 95,000 to 150,000 clones, roughly 85% being singletons. Sample: peripheral blood. These receptors all stem from an elderly woman with COVID-19, enrolled during active disease.

The rearrangement uses TRBV14 and TRBJ1-6; D gene uncertain. The germline gives CDR1 SGHDN, CDR2 FVKESK. Trimming took 4 bases from V and 1 from J, leaving 8 bases between them. The CDR3 extends over 15 amino acids. DNA of the CDR3: TGTGCCAGCAGCCCCGGAGGATCCTATAATTCACCCCTCCACTTT. Translation: CASSPGGSYNSPLHF.

This sequence joins TRBV5-4 and TRBJ1-2, with D perhaps TRBD1 (6 bases). The CDR3 covers 13 residues. The germline CDR1 and CDR2 sequences are SGHNT and YYREEE (reference sequence). Deletions cut 2 bases from V and 8 bases from J, with 13 bases between. The chain's CDR3 is CASSLAGERGYTF. CDR3 DNA: TGTGCCAGCAGCTTAGCAGGGGAACGGGGCTACACCTTC. The variable domain in full, with the rest retrieved from reference TRBV5-4 and TRBJ1-2, is ETGVTQSPTHLIKTRGQQVTLRCSSQSGHNTVSWYQQALGQGPQFIFQYYREEENGRGNFPPRFSGLQFPNYSSELNVNALELDDSALYLCASSLAGERGYTFGSGTRLTVV.

The chain has TRBV28 and TRBJ1-2, with 8 bases lining up with TRBD1. This CDR3 spans 11 amino acids. The germline CDR1 and CDR2 sequences are MDHEN and SYDVKM. V was clipped by 9 bases and J by 7 bases; unmatched bases: 4. The CDR3 DNA follows: TGTGCCAGTCAGGGGGCGCGTGGCTACACCTTC. It codes for CASQGARGYTF.

V gene TRBV19 combines with J gene TRBJ2-6; 12 bases match TRBD1. V lost 7 bases, J lost 4 bases, and 11 bases stayed unmatched. Germline lookup yields CDR1 LNHDA and CDR2 SQIVND (reference sequence). This CDR3 has 18 amino acids. The CDR3 loop is CASTNAGQGAFGANVLTF. Written as DNA, the CDR3 is TGTGCCAGTACTAACGCGGGACAGGGGGCATTCGGGGCCAACGTCCTGACTTTC.

CDR3 DNA sequence: TGTGCCAGTAGTACCAACGGGGGAAGCTCCTACGAGCAGTACTTC. Encoded protein: CASSTNGGSSYEQYF. This chain links TRBV19 with TRBJ2-7, with D possibly being TRBD2 (6 bases). The V gene lost 4 bases and the J gene lost 0 bases, with 13 bases spanning the gap. Germline V lookup: CDR1 LNHDA, CDR2 SQIVND (reference sequence). The CDR3 consists of 15 residues.

The rearrangement uses TRBV3-1 (or the pseudogene TRBV3-2) and TRBJ2-1; TRBD2 matches at 7 bases. Unmatched junction bases numbered 11, after V lost 6 bases and J lost 6 bases. CDR1 and CDR2 from the germline V gene are LGHDT and YNNKEL (reference sequence). The CDR3 is 15 residues long. The CDR3 reads CASSRRGSPGNEQFF. CDR3 in DNA: TGTGCCAGCAGTCGGCGCGGGAGTCCCGGCAATGAGCAGTTCTTC.

This chain links TRBV24-1 with TRBJ2-1, with unresolved D. V was trimmed by 4 bases and J by 0 bases, leaving 9 bases between them. This CDR3 is built from 15 residues. Germline V gives CDR1 KGHDR, CDR2 SFDVKD. The CDR3 region has the DNA TGTGCCACCAGTGAGAAGAGTGTCTCCTACAATGAGCAGTTCTTC. Translating it yields CATSEKSVSYNEQFF.

The rearrangement uses TRBV12-3 or TRBV12-4 and TRBJ1-1; 7 bases are a match to TRBD1. The CDR3 has 13 amino acids. The trim removed 3 bases at V and 3 bases at J, leaving 1 base unmatched. The CDR3 reads CASSFTGDTEAFF. The CDR3 nucleotides are TGTGCCAGCAGTTTCACAGGGGACACTGAAGCTTTCTTT.

This rearrangement joins TRBV28 to TRBJ2-6; D remains unclear. Germline CDR1 is MDHEN and CDR2 is SYDVKM. Trimming shortened V by 1 base and J by 2 bases, and 3 bases separated the two germline ends. This CDR3 comprises 14 residues. CDR3 nucleotide sequence: TGTGCCAGCAGTTTATCTACTGGGGCCAACGTCCTGACTTTC. This sequence encodes CASSLSTGANVLTF.

The chain couples TRBV7-2 to TRBJ2-7; TRBD2 might be the D (5 bases). The CDR3 extends over 16 amino acids. Trimming cost V 5 bases and J 0 bases, with 17 bases left between them. CDR1 is SGHTA and CDR2 is FQGNSA in the germline V gene. CDR3 loop: CASSHGGLADSYEQYF. Written as DNA, the CDR3 is TGTGCCAGCAGCCATGGTGGGCTAGCAGACTCCTACGAGCAGTACTTC.

This clone was observed a handful of times. The V and J genes are TRBV27 and TRBJ1-1; D not resolved. Germline CDR1 is MNHEY and CDR2 is SMNVEV (reference sequence). V was shortened by 4 bases and J by 8 bases, with 20 bases between the two germline ends. This CDR3 has 15 amino acids. CDR3 protein: CASSSRPFSNWEAFF. In nucleotides, the CDR3 is TGTGCCAGCAGTTCTAGACCATTTTCCAACTGGGAAGCTTTCTTT.

As regards this clone: This sample also contains other DNA sequences that code for the same CDR3. The chain joins TRBV7-2 to TRBJ1-1; the match to TRBD1 covers 9 bases. The CDR3 sequence is 14 residues long. The germline gives CDR1 SGHTA, CDR2 FQGNSA. V trimming: 3 bases; J trimming: 2 bases; junction bases outside the gene matches: 1. The CDR3 loop is CASSLGQGNTEAFF. DNA of the CDR3: TGTGCCAGCAGCTTGGGACAGGGCAACACTGAAGCTTTCTTT.

The chain combines TRBV27 with TRBJ1-1, with D uncertain. The CDR3 is 13 residues long. The ends were cut back, 3 bases at V and 0 bases at J, with 5 bases in the middle. Germline V CDR1 and CDR2: MNHEY, SMNVEV (reference sequence). The CDR3 DNA sequence: TGTGCCAGCAGTTTGTCGGTGAACACTGAAGCTTTCTTT. It encodes CASSLSVNTEAFF.

The V call is TRBV7-2, the J call TRBJ2-7; 7 bases are shared with TRBD1. The CDR3 runs 14 residues. In germline, CDR1 is SGHTA, CDR2 FQGNSA. Losses at the gene ends were 6 bases for V and 1 base for J; bases not matched to a gene: 6. The CDR3 bases are TGTGCCAGCAGAAAAGGGGGCCAGTCCTACGAGCAGTACTTC. Amino acid sequence: CASRKGGQSYEQYF. Looking up the rest from reference TRBV7-2 and TRBJ2-7 gives the full variable domain: GAGVSQSPSNKVTEKGKDVELRCDPISGHTALYWYRQSLGQGLEFLIYFQGNSAPDKSGLPSDRFSAERTGGSVSTLTIQRTQQEDSAVYLCASRKGGQSYEQYFGPGTRLTVT.

A single count supports this clone. The chain couples TRBV4-3 to TRBJ2-5, with 7 bases that match TRBD1. The CDR3 runs 14 residues. Looked up from germline, CDR1 is LGHNA and CDR2 is YSLEER. With 5 bases clipped from V and 5 bases from J, the junction kept 8 bases outside the gene matches. CDR3 loop: CASSSWDSRETQYF. CDR3 in DNA: TGCGCCAGCAGCTCTTGGGACAGCCGGGAGACCCAGTACTTC.

The chain employs TRBV5-5 and TRBJ2-3; D is ambiguous. The CDR3 extends over 13 amino acids. V lost 1 base, J lost 6 bases, and 9 bases lay in between. CDR1 and CDR2 from the germline V gene are SGHKS and YYEKEE (reference sequence). Here the CDR3 reads CASSLSSRDTQYF. The DNA of the CDR3 is TGTGCCAGCAGCTTGTCAAGCAGGGATACGCAGTATTTT.

The chain uses TRBV5-8 and TRBJ1-1, with D possibly matching TRBD1 (5 bases). V gave up 4 bases and J gave up 0 bases, with 7 bases separating them. Germline CDR1 SGHTS, CDR2 YDEGEE. There are 13 residues in the CDR3. The CDR3 protein is CASSPRVNTEAFF. The DNA for the CDR3 is TGTGCCAGCAGCCCCAGGGTGAACACTGAAGCTTTCTTT.

The CDR3 reads CASSTGLVYEQYF. The CDR3, as DNA: TGTGCCAGCAGCACGGGACTAGTCTACGAGCAGTACTTC. J is TRBJ2-7 and V is TRBV11-2, with TRBD2 matching 8 bases. From germline, CDR1 is SGHAT and CDR2 FQNNGV. The CDR3 contains 13 residues. Trimming at V came to 5 bases and at J to 3 bases, leaving 3 bases not matched to a gene.

The chain joins TRBV7-8 to TRBJ1-2; maybe TRBD1 (6 bases). Germline-derived CDR1 and CDR2 are SGHVS and FQNEAQ. The CDR3 is made up of 15 amino acids. Deletions cut 5 bases from V and 0 bases from J, with 13 bases between. CDR3 region: CASSRDRTANYGYTF. DNA of the CDR3: TGTGCCAGCAGCAGAGACAGGACAGCTAACTATGGCTACACCTTC.

CDR3 coding DNA: TGCGCCAGCAGCTTGGGCCTAGCGGGAGGCCAAGAGACCCAGTACTTC. It translates to CASSLGLAGGQETQYF. The V call is TRBV5-1, the J call TRBJ2-5, with 11 bases lining up with TRBD2. The CDR3 consists of 16 residues. Germline CDR1 reads SGHRS; CDR2 reads YFSETQ. The V and J ends lost 0 bases and 1 base, in that order; junction bases with no gene match: 2.

This clone came up once. The chain couples TRBV5-1 to TRBJ2-1, with D unresolved. The germline CDR1 and CDR2 sequences are SGHRS and YFSETQ. The V gene lost 0 bases and the J gene lost 6 bases, with 10 bases spanning the gap. There are 14 residues in the CDR3. CDR3 protein: CASSLGPGTNEQFF. The CDR3 DNA reads TGCGCCAGCAGCTTGGGTCCGGGTACCAATGAGCAGTTCTTC.

The genes are TRBV27 and TRBJ1-5; TRBD1 matches 10 bases. Germline V gene sequence: CDR1 MNHEY, CDR2 SMNVEV (reference sequence). The CDR3 totals 14 residues. Trimming removed 8 bases from V and 9 bases from J; junction bases left unmatched: 10. The CDR3 region is CASATGTGVPPQHF. The CDR3 DNA is TGTGCCAGCGCTACCGGGACAGGGGTCCCGCCCCAGCATTTT.

The J gene is TRBJ1-6, the V gene TRBV5-1; D is ambiguous. V lost 0 bases and J lost 8, with 6 bases in between. This CDR3 comprises 13 residues. The germline CDR1 and CDR2 sequences are SGHRS and YFSETQ. The CDR3 spells CASSLVLDSPLHF. CDR3 sequence (DNA): TGCGCCAGCAGCTTGGTTCTTGATTCACCCCTCCACTTT.

The chain employs TRBV5-1 and TRBJ2-7; 7 positions match TRBD2. Germline values: CDR1 SGHRS, CDR2 YFSETQ. CDR3 size: 15 residues. J gave up 3 bases and V 4 bases, and 10 bases lay outside the gene matches. The CDR3 loop reads CASSPGTREVYEQYF. The CDR3 region has the DNA TGCGCCAGCAGCCCGGGGACTCGGGAGGTCTACGAGCAGTACTTC.

V is TRBV13 and J is TRBJ2-1; 8 nucleotides line up with TRBD2. In germline, CDR1 is PRHDT, CDR2 FYEKMQ (reference sequence). This CDR3 has 18 amino acids. The V gene end was trimmed by 5 bases and the J gene end by 7 bases; junction bases not matched to a gene: 19. The CDR3 nucleotides read TGTGCCAGCAGCCTCCAATCGCGGCGACTAGCGAGTCGAAATGAGCAGTTCTTC. Translating it yields CASSLQSRRLASRNEQFF.

The V and J genes are TRBV5-1 and TRBJ1-2; D remains unclear. The length of the CDR3 is 14 residues. V was cut by 0 bases and J by 9 bases, with 15 bases left in between. Per germline, CDR1 SGHRS and CDR2 YFSETQ. The CDR3 DNA reads TGCGCCAGCAGCTTGGCCGTCCCCCCGGGGAGCTACACCTTC. This gives the protein CASSLAVPPGSYTF.

This chain connects TRBV4-2 to TRBJ2-7; 7 bases line up with TRBD2. Trimming cost V 0 bases and J 10 bases; bases outside gene matches: 9. The length of the CDR3 is 14 residues. In germline, CDR1 is LGHNA, CDR2 YNFKEQ. CDR3 sequence (DNA): TGTGCCAGCAGCCAAGATCGGTCGAGCGGGACTCAGTACTTC. It is translated as CASSQDRSSGTQYF.

This rearrangement joins TRBV5-4 to TRBJ1-4; 8 bases agree with TRBD1. This CDR3 has 15 residues. Losses at the gene ends were 1 base for V and 5 bases for J; bases not matched to a gene: 4. CDR1 is SGHNT, CDR2 YYREEE, per germline (reference sequence). The CDR3 spells CASSLQTGANEKLFF. Written as DNA, the CDR3 is TGTGCCAGCAGCTTGCAGACAGGGGCGAATGAAAAACTGTTTTTT.